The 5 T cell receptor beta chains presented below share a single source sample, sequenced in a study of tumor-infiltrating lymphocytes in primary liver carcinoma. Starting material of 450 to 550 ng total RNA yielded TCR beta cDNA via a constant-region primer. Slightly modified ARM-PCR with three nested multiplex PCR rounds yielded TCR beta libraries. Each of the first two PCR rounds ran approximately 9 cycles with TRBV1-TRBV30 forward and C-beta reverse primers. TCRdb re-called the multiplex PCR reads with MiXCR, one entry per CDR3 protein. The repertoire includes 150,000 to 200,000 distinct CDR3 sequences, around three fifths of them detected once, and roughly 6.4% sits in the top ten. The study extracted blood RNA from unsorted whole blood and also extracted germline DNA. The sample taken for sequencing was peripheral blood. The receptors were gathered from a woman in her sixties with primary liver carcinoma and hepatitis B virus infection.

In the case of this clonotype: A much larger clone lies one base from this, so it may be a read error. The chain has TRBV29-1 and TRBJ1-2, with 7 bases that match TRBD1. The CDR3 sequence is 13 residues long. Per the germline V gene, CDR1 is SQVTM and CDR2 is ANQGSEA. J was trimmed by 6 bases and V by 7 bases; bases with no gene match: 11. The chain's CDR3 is CSAGDRAFHGYTF. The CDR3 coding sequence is TGCAGCGCCGGAGACAGGGCGTTTCATGGCTACACCTTC.

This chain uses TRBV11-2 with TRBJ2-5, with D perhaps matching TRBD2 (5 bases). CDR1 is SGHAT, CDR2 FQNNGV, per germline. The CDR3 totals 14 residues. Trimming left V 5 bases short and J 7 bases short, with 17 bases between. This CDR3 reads CASSISSMGVTQYF. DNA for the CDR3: TGTGCCAGCAGCATATCCAGCATGGGAGTGACCCAGTACTTC.

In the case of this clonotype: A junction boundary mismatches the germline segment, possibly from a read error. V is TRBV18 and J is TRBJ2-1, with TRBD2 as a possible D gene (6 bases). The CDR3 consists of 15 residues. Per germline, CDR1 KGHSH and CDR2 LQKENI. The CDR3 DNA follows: TGTGCCAGCTCACTGCAGGGAGGATCCTACAATGAGCAGTTATTC. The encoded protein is CASSLQGGSYNEQLF.

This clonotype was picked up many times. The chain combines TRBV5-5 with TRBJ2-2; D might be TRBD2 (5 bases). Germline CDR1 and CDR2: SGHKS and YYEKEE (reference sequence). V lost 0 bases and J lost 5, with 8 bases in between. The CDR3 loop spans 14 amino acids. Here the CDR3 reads CASSLAGITGELFF. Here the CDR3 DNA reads TGTGCCAGCAGCTTGGCCGGGATTACCGGGGAGCTGTTTTTT.

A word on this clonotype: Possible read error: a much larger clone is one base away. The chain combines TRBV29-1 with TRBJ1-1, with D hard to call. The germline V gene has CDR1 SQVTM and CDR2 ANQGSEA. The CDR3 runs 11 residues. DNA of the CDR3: TGCAGCGTTTCCTATCGGACTGAAACTTTCTTT. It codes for CSVSYRTETFF.